This entry lists 13 T cell receptor beta chains sequenced from one sample in a study of technical replicates of blood from a few donors (dated by TCRdb to 2015 to 2018). Library preparation was by the immunoSEQ multiplex PCR assay. What TCRdb holds here is the immuneACCESS table cut down to in-frame rearrangements. Part of the clones is not present; checked against another copy, under half of the missing clones reflect an unresolved V gene, and the others are unexplained. This sample comprises roughly 65,000 clones, approximately 86% of them detected only once. Approximately 5.4% of the sample is held by the ten biggest clonotypes. Sequences were obtained from PBMCs. The receptors derive from a human donor in good health. Some clones in this sample may be carry-over from other donors' samples.

The J gene is TRBJ1-6, the V gene TRBV5-4; no clear D. The CDR3 covers 15 residues. Trimming removed 3 bases from V and 5 bases from J, with 12 bases in between. In germline, CDR1 is SGHNT, CDR2 YYREEE (reference sequence). CDR3 sequence: CASSSWTSNNSPLHF. The DNA of the CDR3 is TGTGCCAGCAGCTCTTGGACTAGTAATAATTCACCCCTCCACTTT.

This chain links TRBV7-6 with TRBJ2-7, with 10 bases lining up with TRBD1. J gave up 7 bases and V 2 bases, and 2 bases lay outside the gene matches. Looked up from germline, CDR1 is SGHVS and CDR2 is FNYEAQ. This CDR3 comprises 13 residues. The CDR3 coding sequence is TGTGCCAGCAGCTTAAAGGACAGGGGGGAGCAGTACTTC. This gives the protein CASSLKDRGEQYF.

V is TRBV2 and J is TRBJ1-1; TRBD1 agrees at 7 bases. J gave up 12 bases and V 6 bases, and 13 bases lay outside the gene matches. The CDR3 contains 13 residues. Germline V gene sequence: CDR1 SNHLY, CDR2 FYNNEI. CDR3 protein: CASSRDRAQGPFF. CDR3 bases: TGTGCCAGCAGCCGAGACAGGGCGCAGGGACCTTTCTTT.

Ten or more counts support this clone. The chain couples TRBV19 to TRBJ1-3; 7 bases are a match to TRBD1. The length of the CDR3 is 16 residues. V was pared by 6 bases and J by 0 bases, with 8 bases of the junction left unmatched. In germline, CDR1 is LNHDA, CDR2 SQIVND (reference sequence). CDR3 nucleotides: TGTGCCAGTAGCCTCGACAGGGTCCCCTCTGGAAACACCATATATTTT. It is translated as CASSLDRVPSGNTIYF.

The V gene is TRBV5-6, the J gene TRBJ2-5; 9 bases match TRBD2. The germline gives CDR1 SGHDT, CDR2 YYEEEE. CDR3 length: 14 amino acids. V was pared by 5 bases and J by 3 bases, with 5 bases of the junction left unmatched. CDR3 in amino acids: CASSLLAGEETQYF. The CDR3 nucleotides read TGTGCCAGCAGTTTATTAGCGGGGGAAGAGACCCAGTACTTC.

The chain couples TRBV4-3 to TRBJ2-3, with TRBD2 matching 9 bases. This CDR3 spans 15 amino acids. The V and J ends lost 1 base and 7 bases, in that order; junction bases with no gene match: 6. Per the germline V gene, CDR1 is LGHNA and CDR2 is YSLEER. The CDR3 sequence: CASSQAETSGYTQYF. In DNA, the CDR3 is TGCGCCAGCAGCCAAGCTGAGACTAGCGGATATACGCAGTATTTT.

V gene TRBV7-3 combines with J gene TRBJ2-1; 8 positions match TRBD1. In germline, CDR1 is SGHTA, CDR2 FQGTGA. This CDR3 spans 14 amino acids. The V gene end was trimmed by 3 bases and the J gene end by 6 bases; junction bases not matched to a gene: 4. CDR3 residues: CASSFAGGFNEQFF. CDR3 in DNA: TGTGCCAGCAGCTTCGCAGGGGGCTTCAATGAGCAGTTCTTC.

This clone appeared a few times. The chain links TRBV4-3 to TRBJ2-2; D is unresolved. The V end lost 2 bases, the J end lost 6 bases, and 10 bases lay between the germline ends. The CDR3 contains 14 residues. The germline gives CDR1 LGHNA, CDR2 YSLEER. The DNA of the CDR3 is TGCGCCAGCAGCCAACAGTGGCGGCCCGGGGAGCTGTTTTTT. Protein product: CASSQQWRPGELFF.

This chain's CDR3 is CASSYSGRALGEQYF. CDR3 coding DNA: TGTGCCAGCTCGTATAGCGGGAGGGCCTTGGGGGAGCAGTACTTC. The chain carries TRBV18 and TRBJ2-7; 11 bases map to TRBD2. Per the germline V gene, CDR1 is KGHSH and CDR2 is LQKENI. V lost 6 bases and J lost 7; bases outside the gene matches: 11. CDR3 size: 15 residues.

The V call is TRBV18, the J call TRBJ2-7, with 8 bases matching TRBD1. Germline assignment: CDR1 KGHSH and CDR2 LQKENI. This CDR3 spans 15 amino acids. Trimming took 6 bases from V and 7 from J; bases not matched to a gene: 14. DNA of the CDR3: TGTGCCAGCTCTCAGACCGGGACAGGCATTTATGAGCAGTACTTC. The encoded protein is CASSQTGTGIYEQYF.

This clone was detected only a few times. V and J are TRBV29-1 and TRBJ1-1; D not resolved. Trimming took 0 bases from V and 0 from J, leaving 5 bases between them. Germline CDR1 is SQVTM and CDR2 is ANQGSEA. The CDR3 is made up of 13 amino acids. The CDR3 protein is CSVEEQMNTEAFF. CDR3 in DNA: TGCAGCGTTGAAGAACAGATGAACACTGAAGCTTTCTTT.

This clone was counted between two and nine times. The gene calls are TRBV7-3 and TRBJ2-2; 12 positions match TRBD2. This CDR3 comprises 17 residues. Germline V gene sequence: CDR1 SGHTA, CDR2 FQGTGA. With V trimmed by 5 bases and J by 0 bases, 4 bases remained unmatched. CDR3 loop: CASSPWTSGTNTGELFF. CDR3 bases: TGTGCCAGCAGCCCCTGGACTAGCGGGACGAACACCGGGGAGCTGTTTTTT.

The chain uses TRBV9 and TRBJ2-6; D is undetermined. The length of the CDR3 is 16 residues. Trimming left V 0 bases short and J 0 bases short, with 7 bases between. CDR1 and CDR2 from the germline V gene are SGDLS and YYNGEE. The CDR3 bases are TGTGCCAGCAGCGTAGCTCCGAGCTCTGGGGCCAACGTCCTGACTTTC. Its protein is CASSVAPSSGANVLTF.